The 28 T cell receptor beta chains below were found in one sample sequenced in a study of T cell responses to AZD1222 COVID-19 vaccine. Only in-frame clones appear in the TCRdb table, and some are missing; sequencing was by immunoSEQ multiplex PCR. The profile covers under 150,000 clones, with roughly 86% appearing a single time and under 6% taken by the ten largest. The specimen was peripheral blood, collected 28 days after the second AZD1222 dose. These receptors all stem from an adult who received the AZD1222 COVID-19 vaccine.

V usage is TRBV5-5 and J usage is TRBJ2-7; maybe TRBD1 (5 bases). The CDR3 consists of 15 residues. Germline assignment: CDR1 SGHKS and CDR2 YYEKEE (reference sequence). Trimming cost V 0 bases and J 1 base, with 11 bases left between them. CDR3 sequence reads: CASSLGDQGSYEQYF. In nucleotides, the CDR3 is TGTGCCAGCAGCTTGGGGGATCAGGGATCCTACGAGCAGTACTTC.

The rearrangement joins TRBV6-1 to TRBJ2-5, with D uncertain. Trimming took off 1 base at V and 4 bases at J, with 7 bases between the two ends. The CDR3 covers 13 residues. In germline, CDR1 is MNHNS, CDR2 SASEGT. Here the CDR3 DNA reads TGTGCCAGCAGTGAAGTGACCGGAGAGACCCAGTACTTC. Its translation is CASSEVTGETQYF.

The V and J genes are TRBV29-1 and TRBJ2-1; TRBD2 aligns across 8 bases. The CDR3 runs 13 residues. CDR1 and CDR2 from the germline V gene are SQVTM and ANQGSEA. Trimming cost V 8 bases and J 3 bases; bases outside gene matches: 6. The CDR3 nucleotides read TGCAGCTCCGGGGGGGACATCTACAATGAGCAGTTCTTC. Residues: CSSGGDIYNEQFF.

This rearrangement joins TRBV4-1 to TRBJ2-1, with D unresolved. This CDR3 has 14 amino acids. Germline V gene lookup returns CDR1 MGHRA and CDR2 YSYEKL. Between the trimmed V and J ends, which lost 3 bases and 6 bases, there was a span of 12 bases. CDR3 sequence reads: CASSHPLLFNEQFF. As DNA, the CDR3 is TGCGCCAGCAGCCACCCGCTTCTCTTCAATGAGCAGTTCTTC.

The chain couples TRBV10-2 to TRBJ2-1; TRBD2 aligns across 9 bases. V dropped 6 bases and J dropped 2; count of bases not matched to a gene: 8. The CDR3 spans 16 residues. Germline V gives CDR1 WSHSY, CDR2 SAAADI. The CDR3 nucleotides read TGCGCCAGCAGCAGTGTTGGCGGGAGGGCCTACAATGAGCAGTTCTTC. Protein product: CASSSVGGRAYNEQFF.

This clone has a handful of counts. V usage is TRBV3-1 (or the pseudogene TRBV3-2) and J usage is TRBJ2-7, with 9 positions matching TRBD2. Germline CDR1 reads LGHDT; CDR2 reads YNNKEL (reference sequence). This CDR3 has 16 amino acids. V lost 4 bases and J lost 4; bases outside the gene matches: 11. CDR3 sequence: CASSLNPSGEGYEQYF. CDR3 nucleotides: TGTGCCAGCAGCCTAAATCCTAGCGGGGAGGGGTACGAGCAGTACTTC.

This chain connects TRBV10-3 to TRBJ1-1; unclear D gene. Germline CDR1 and CDR2: ENHRY and SYGVKD. The CDR3 consists of 13 residues. Between the trimmed V and J ends, which lost 6 bases and 1 base, there was a span of 9 bases. This chain's CDR3 is CAIRWEKNTEAFF. In nucleotides, the CDR3 is TGTGCCATCAGATGGGAAAAGAACACTGAAGCTTTCTTT.

The chain joins TRBV24-1 to TRBJ1-2, with 7 bases fitting TRBD1. Germline V gives CDR1 KGHDR, CDR2 SFDVKD. J lost 6 bases, V lost 8 bases, and 2 bases had no gene match. The CDR3 is 11 residues long. CDR3 region: CATTRGHGYTF. The CDR3 coding sequence is TGTGCCACCACAAGGGGGCATGGCTACACCTTC.

The CDR3: CSVGNTGGFYNEQFF. CDR3 sequence (DNA): TGCAGCGTTGGTAATACAGGGGGCTTTTACAATGAGCAGTTCTTC. This chain links TRBV29-1 with TRBJ2-1; 9 positions agree with TRBD1. This CDR3 has 15 amino acids. Germline CDR1 SQVTM, CDR2 ANQGSEA. The V and J ends lost 4 bases and 4 bases, in that order; junction bases with no gene match: 8.

This CDR3 is CASSLQAGSSGNTIYF. For the CDR3, the DNA is TGTGCCAGCAGTCTCCAAGCGGGGAGCTCTGGAAACACCATATATTTT. The gene calls are TRBV7-9 and TRBJ1-3; D remains unclear. Germline V gene data show CDR1 as SEHNR and CDR2 as FQNEAQ (reference sequence). With 6 bases removed from V and 0 bases from J, the gap between germline ends came to 15 bases. The CDR3 contains 16 residues. Full variable domain (outside the CDR3, taken from reference TRBV7-9 and TRBJ1-3): DTGVSQNPRHKITKRGQNVTFRCDPISEHNRLYWYRQTLGQGPEFLTYFQNEAQLEKSRLLSDRFSAERPKGSFSTLEIQRTEQGDSAMYLCASSLQAGSSGNTIYFGEGSWLTVV.

This chain links TRBV5-6 with TRBJ1-2; TRBD1 matches 7 bases. Germline-derived CDR1 and CDR2 are SGHDT and YYEEEE. V gave up 2 bases and J gave up 9 bases; unmatched junction bases: 7. The CDR3 loop spans 13 amino acids. CDR3 loop: CASSFGGGNSYTF. The CDR3 DNA reads as TGTGCCAGCAGCTTCGGAGGGGGCAACAGCTACACCTTC.

In this sample, this clone turned up a few times. The chain couples TRBV27 to TRBJ1-1, with D hard to call. CDR3 length: 13 residues. Germline lookup yields CDR1 MNHEY and CDR2 SMNVEV (reference sequence). With 6 bases removed from V and 0 bases from J, the gap between germline ends came to 8 bases. The CDR3 DNA reads TGTGCCAGCAGCTATCAGGTGAACACTGAAGCTTTCTTT. Amino acids: CASSYQVNTEAFF.

The rearrangement joins TRBV7-2 to TRBJ1-5, with TRBD1 as a possible D gene (6 bases). This CDR3 spans 14 amino acids. Germline values: CDR1 SGHTA, CDR2 FQGNSA. Deletions cut 3 bases from V and 5 bases from J, with 11 bases between. The CDR3 DNA follows: TGTGCCAGCAGCTTGGGGCCAGGGGATCAGCCCCAGCATTTT. Translating it yields CASSLGPGDQPQHF.

The V and J genes are TRBV20-1 and TRBJ2-3; D is ambiguous. The V gene lost 5 bases and the J gene lost 2 bases, with 5 bases spanning the gap. Germline V gives CDR1 DFQATT, CDR2 SNEGSKA (reference sequence). There are 11 residues in the CDR3. The CDR3: CSALYTDTQYF. The CDR3 DNA reads as TGCAGTGCTCTCTACACAGATACGCAGTATTTT.

This clone was recorded only once. The V and J genes are TRBV29-1 and TRBJ1-2; no firm D call. Trimming removed 4 bases at V and 8 bases at J, with 11 bases between. CDR1 and CDR2 (germline): SQVTM, ANQGSEA. This CDR3 is 11 amino acids long. The CDR3 DNA reads as TGCAGCGTTGTGGAGGCTTACGGCTACACCTTC. It specifies CSVVEAYGYTF.

V and J are TRBV11-3 and TRBJ1-2; D gene uncertain. Germline V gives CDR1 SGHNT, CDR2 YENEEA. The V end lost 3 bases, the J end lost 2 bases, and 4 bases lay between the germline ends. This CDR3 comprises 12 residues. The CDR3, as DNA: TGTGCCAGCAGCTTCCCAAACTATGGCTACACCTTC. Translation: CASSFPNYGYTF. The full variable domain, its missing parts supplied by reference TRBV11-3 and TRBJ1-2, is EAGVVQSPRYKIIEKKQPVAFWCNPISGHNTLYWYLQNLGQGPELLIRYENEEAVDDSQLPKDRFSAERLKGVDSTLKIQPAELGDSAVYLCASSFPNYGYTFGSGTRLTVV.

V and J are TRBV3-1 (or the pseudogene TRBV3-2) and TRBJ1-6; tentatively, D is TRBD1 (5 bases). The CDR3 contains 14 residues. V was cut by 3 bases and J by 10 bases, with 13 bases left in between. Looked up from germline, CDR1 is LGHDT and CDR2 is YNNKEL (reference sequence). In nucleotides, the CDR3 is TGTGCCAGCAGCCAGGGCGGGGGGGTCTCACCCCTCCACTTT. Its translation is CASSQGGGVSPLHF.

V and J are TRBV18 and TRBJ2-1; TRBD1 agrees at 10 bases. V shed 11 bases, J shed 2 bases, and the junction held 9 bases outside the gene matches. Germline V gives CDR1 KGHSH, CDR2 LQKENI. The CDR3 sequence is 15 residues long. The CDR3 DNA reads as TGTGCCGGAGGACAGGGGGTACCTACCTACAATGAGCAGTTCTTC. Its translation: CAGGQGVPTYNEQFF.

The chain employs TRBV5-4 and TRBJ2-1; 8 nucleotides match TRBD1. The CDR3 is 16 residues long. Germline trimming cut 4 bases from V and 4 bases from J; bases unmatched to any gene: 10. CDR1 is SGHNT, CDR2 YYREEE, per germline (reference sequence). CDR3 protein: CASSPTRQGLYNEQFF. CDR3 coding DNA: TGTGCCAGCAGCCCGACACGACAGGGGTTGTACAATGAGCAGTTCTTC.

The rearrangement links TRBV12-5 to TRBJ2-2, with D perhaps TRBD1 (6 bases). The CDR3 sequence is 18 residues long. The germline V and J ends were trimmed by 0 bases and 3 bases, with 17 bases remaining between them. Germline V gene lookup returns CDR1 LGHNT and CDR2 FRNRAP. CDR3 nucleotide sequence: TGTGCTAGTGGTTTGGTAAAGGATGGGACATTACACACCGGGGAGCTGTTTTTT. It codes for CASGLVKDGTLHTGELFF.

CDR3 nucleotide sequence: TGTGCCAGCAGCTTTCCTAGCGGGGGCCTTAGGGATACGCAGTATTTT. Amino acids: CASSFPSGGLRDTQYF. This chain connects TRBV7-7 to TRBJ2-3, with 10 bases identical to TRBD2. V was clipped by 3 bases and J by 6 bases; unmatched bases: 9. Germline CDR1 SSHAT, CDR2 FNYEAQ (reference sequence). The CDR3 has 16 residues.

The chain employs TRBV7-2 and TRBJ2-2, with D possibly matching TRBD1 (6 bases). Germline assignment: CDR1 SGHTA and CDR2 FQGNSA. This CDR3 region has 15 residues. Trimming took 0 bases from V and 6 from J, leaving 11 bases between them. The CDR3 nucleotides are TGTGCCAGCAGCTTAGCGAACAGGGTCGCCGGGGAGCTGTTTTTT. Amino acid sequence: CASSLANRVAGELFF.

DNA of the CDR3: TGCAGCGTTGCCGGGACTGTGACCTACGAGCAGTACTTC. It encodes CSVAGTVTYEQYF. The chain has TRBV29-1 and TRBJ2-7, with D possibly matching TRBD2 (6 bases). Trimming left V 4 bases short and J 2 bases short, with 12 bases between. CDR1 is SQVTM, CDR2 ANQGSEA, per germline. There are 13 residues in the CDR3.

The rearrangement links TRBV6-5 to TRBJ1-1; D remains ambiguous. Trimming took 2 bases from V and 4 from J, leaving 14 bases between them. The germline gives CDR1 MNHEY, CDR2 SVGAGI. This CDR3 is built from 15 residues. The CDR3 spells CASSYGRRAGTEAFF. The CDR3, as DNA: TGTGCCAGCAGTTACGGGAGGAGGGCAGGCACTGAAGCTTTCTTT.

This clone has just a few counts. The chain employs TRBV7-2 and TRBJ1-4; D call uncertain. The germline gives CDR1 SGHTA, CDR2 FQGNSA. V lost 5 bases and J lost 4, with 14 bases in between. CDR3 size: 15 residues. The CDR3 DNA reads as TGTGCCAGCAGCACCCAATCGGGCCGTAATGAAAAACTGTTTTTT. Its protein product is CASSTQSGRNEKLFF.

The J gene is TRBJ2-3, the V gene TRBV19, with TRBD2 matching 14 bases. Germline-derived CDR1 and CDR2 are LNHDA and SQIVND (reference sequence). CDR3 length: 17 residues. V was clipped by 6 bases and J by 6 bases; unmatched bases: 11. The CDR3 DNA follows: TGTGCCAGTAGAGGGACTAGCGGGAGCCACTTGCCGGATACGCAGTATTTT. Translating gives CASRGTSGSHLPDTQYF.

The chain is built from TRBV29-1 and TRBJ1-5; the D gene is possibly TRBD1 (6 bases). The CDR3 length is 13 residues. Germline loops: CDR1 SQVTM, CDR2 ANQGSEA. Trimming cost V 4 bases and J 3 bases, with 10 bases left between them. The CDR3 is CSVVTGYNQPQHF. The CDR3 coding sequence is TGCAGCGTTGTAACAGGGTACAATCAGCCCCAGCATTTT.

The rearrangement uses TRBV7-9 and TRBJ2-4, with TRBD2 matching over 8 bases. The length of the CDR3 is 16 residues. CDR1 SEHNR and CDR2 FQNEAQ come from the germline V gene (reference sequence). V dropped 1 base and J dropped 0; count of bases not matched to a gene: 2. CDR3: CASSLGLAGAKNIQYF. The CDR3 coding sequence is TGTGCCAGCAGCTTAGGCCTAGCGGGAGCCAAAAACATTCAGTACTTC.